The 31 T cell receptor beta chains below all came from one sample that was sequenced in a study of CD8 T cells in Susac syndrome. Reverse transcription used roughly 0.45 to 1 ug RNA and random hexamers. TCRdb called the immunoSEQ multiplex PCR reads again in MiXCR, with one record for every CDR3 protein. The sample holds a few hundred thousand distinct CDR3 sequences, 85% to 95% seen once. Input material: CD4+ T cells from PBMCs. The receptors stem from a human donor with multiple sclerosis.

This chain uses TRBV29-1 with TRBJ2-3; D is unresolved. The germline CDR1 and CDR2 sequences are SQVTM and ANQGSEA. V was pared by 1 base and J by 0 bases, with 5 bases between. The CDR3 extends over 13 amino acids. CDR3 nucleotides: TGCAGCGTTGAAGGCGGCAGCACAGATACGCAGTATTTT. This translates into CSVEGGSTDTQYF.

DNA of the CDR3: TGTGCCAGCAGCCCCCTTGGGAGCGGGGATCAAGAGACCCAGTACTTC. It specifies CASSPLGSGDQETQYF. The chain has TRBV3-1 and TRBJ2-5; 7 bases agree with TRBD2. This CDR3 has 16 amino acids. From germline, CDR1 is LGHDT and CDR2 YNNKEL (reference sequence). J lost 2 bases, V lost 4 bases, and 10 bases had no gene match.

The chain links TRBV20-1 to TRBJ2-3; TRBD2 aligns across 7 bases. Trimming cost V 6 bases and J 4 bases; bases outside gene matches: 13. CDR1 is DFQATT, CDR2 SNEGSKA, per germline (reference sequence). The CDR3 loop spans 15 amino acids. DNA for the CDR3: TGCAGTGCGCTTCGACTAGCCGGGACTTCAGATACGCAGTATTTT. It translates to CSALRLAGTSDTQYF.

This clonotype was observed once. The chain joins TRBV4-2 to TRBJ1-1; maybe TRBD1 (5 bases). CDR3 length: 13 amino acids. Germline values: CDR1 LGHNA, CDR2 YNFKEQ. V lost 3 bases to trimming and J lost 6 bases, with 11 bases between them. The CDR3 loop is CASSQLWGAEAFF. CDR3 in DNA: TGTGCCAGCAGCCAGCTATGGGGGGCTGAAGCTTTCTTT.

J is TRBJ1-1 and V is TRBV3-1, with unresolved D. V gave up 1 base and J gave up 5 bases, with 5 bases separating them. Germline assignment: CDR1 LGHDT and CDR2 YNNKEL (reference sequence). The CDR3 consists of 12 residues. As DNA, the CDR3 is TGTGCCAGCAGCCAAGGGGAGACTGAAGCTTTCTTT. It encodes CASSQGETEAFF. Full variable domain (remainder filled in from reference TRBV3-1 and TRBJ1-1): DTAVSQTPKYLVTQMGNDKSIKCEQNLGHDTMYWYKQDSKKFLKIMFSYNNKELIINETVPNRFSPKSPDKAHLNLHINSLELGDSAVYFCASSQGETEAFFGQGTRLTVV.

V usage is TRBV4-1 and J usage is TRBJ1-1; possible D gene TRBD1, 5 bases. The V and J ends lost 0 bases and 3 bases respectively, with 14 bases between them. The CDR3 extends over 16 amino acids. The germline V gene has CDR1 MGHRA and CDR2 YSYEKL. CDR3 bases: TGCGCCAGCAGCCAAGATATTAGGGGAGGGGACACTGAAGCTTTCTTT. It translates to CASSQDIRGGDTEAFF.

This chain links TRBV29-1 with TRBJ2-3; D might be TRBD1 (7 bases). The CDR3 runs 14 residues. V lost 7 bases and J 2 bases, leaving 16 bases between the germline ends. Looked up from germline, CDR1 is SQVTM and CDR2 is ANQGSEA. This CDR3 reads CSAGGPIDTDTQYF. DNA for the CDR3: TGCAGCGCAGGGGGGCCGATTGACACAGATACGCAGTATTTT.

The chain combines TRBV29-1 with TRBJ1-5; D is possibly TRBD1 (5 bases). Trimming pared 4 bases from V and 1 base from J, leaving 11 bases between. In germline, CDR1 is SQVTM, CDR2 ANQGSEA. The CDR3 has 14 amino acids. In DNA, the CDR3 is TGCAGCGTTGGGGGGAGCTCAAGCAATCAGCCCCAGCATTTT. Protein: CSVGGSSSNQPQHF.

This chain connects TRBV3-1 to TRBJ1-1, with no clear D. V was trimmed by 4 bases and J by 6 bases, leaving 12 bases between them. This CDR3 has 13 amino acids. The germline gives CDR1 LGHDT, CDR2 YNNKEL (reference sequence). The CDR3 DNA reads as TGTGCCAGCAGCCTGCAAGGAAAGGCTGAAGCTTTCTTT. Amino acids: CASSLQGKAEAFF.

The rearrangement joins TRBV3-1 to TRBJ2-2; unclear D gene. CDR1 LGHDT and CDR2 YNNKEL come from the germline V gene (reference sequence). V was pared by 2 bases and J by 1 base, with 8 bases between. The CDR3 contains 15 residues. CDR3 protein: CASSQFTGNTGELFF. The CDR3 DNA is TGTGCCAGCAGCCAATTCACGGGGAACACCGGGGAGCTGTTTTTT.

The chain is built from TRBV12-3 or TRBV12-4 and TRBJ1-4; D unclear. The V gene lost 3 bases and the J gene lost 2 bases, with 7 bases spanning the gap. CDR3 length equals 14 residues. The CDR3 region is CASSFGGTNEKLFF. DNA for the CDR3: TGTGCCAGCAGTTTCGGCGGTACTAATGAAAAACTGTTTTTT.

The chain joins TRBV2 to TRBJ2-3; 10 bases align to TRBD2. With V trimmed by 8 bases and J by 2 bases, 7 bases remained unmatched. Germline CDR1 is SNHLY and CDR2 is FYNNEI. This CDR3 spans 15 amino acids. The CDR3: CASERGGGFTDTQYF. For the CDR3, the DNA is TGTGCCAGCGAGCGGGGGGGAGGTTTCACAGATACGCAGTATTTT.

The J gene is TRBJ2-3, the V gene TRBV2; D not certain. Trimming shortened V by 7 bases and J by 6 bases, and 11 bases separated the two germline ends. This CDR3 contains 12 residues. Germline CDR1 reads SNHLY; CDR2 reads FYNNEI. The CDR3: CASTITMDTQYF. The CDR3 region has the DNA TGTGCCAGCACTATCACCATGGATACGCAGTATTTT.

The chain links TRBV9 to TRBJ1-4; a possible D gene is TRBD1 (5 bases). The germline gives CDR1 SGDLS, CDR2 YYNGEE. Trimming shortened V by 1 base and J by 8 bases, and 12 bases separated the two germline ends. This CDR3 has 14 amino acids. In DNA form, the CDR3 reads TGTGCCAGCAGCGTAACACAGGTGGGGGAAAAACTGTTTTTT. Translating gives CASSVTQVGEKLFF.

The J gene is TRBJ2-7, the V gene TRBV7-2; the match to TRBD1 covers 9 bases. The germline CDR1 and CDR2 sequences are SGHTA and FQGNSA. With V trimmed by 1 base and J by 3 bases, 4 bases remained unmatched. The CDR3 sequence is 15 residues long. In DNA form, the CDR3 reads TGTGCCAGCAGCTTAGAAGGGACAGGGATCTACGAGCAGTACGTC. Its translation: CASSLEGTGIYEQYV.

The V and J genes are TRBV7-9 and TRBJ2-5; 7 nucleotides line up with TRBD2. Trimming cost V 5 bases and J 5 bases; bases outside gene matches: 11. CDR1 is SEHNR, CDR2 FQNEAQ, per germline (reference sequence). CDR3 size: 15 residues. The CDR3 loop is CASSIRGVEEETQYF. CDR3 DNA: TGTGCCAGCAGCATCCGGGGGGTGGAAGAGGAGACCCAGTACTTC.

V is TRBV24-1 and J is TRBJ2-1; TRBD2 matches at 10 bases. V trimming: 3 bases; J trimming: 13 bases; junction bases outside the gene matches: 5. The CDR3 spans 13 residues. The germline V gene encodes CDR1 KGHDR and CDR2 SFDVKD. CDR3 nucleotide sequence: TGTGCCACCAGTGATAGTCAGCGGGGGGGCCAGTTCTTC. Translated, it gives CATSDSQRGGQFF.

The chain combines TRBV12-3 or TRBV12-4 with TRBJ2-3, with D possibly matching TRBD2 (6 bases). The CDR3 is 13 amino acids. Trimming pared 5 bases from V and 5 bases from J, leaving 11 bases between. Here the CDR3 DNA reads TGTGCCAGCAGTCGGGACTTTTTAGATACGCAGTATTTT. Protein sequence: CASSRDFLDTQYF.

This clonotype was detected only once. This chain uses TRBV20-1 with TRBJ1-5, with TRBD1 matching over 8 bases. J gave up 0 bases and V 4 bases, and 5 bases lay outside the gene matches. This CDR3 is 15 amino acids long. Germline V CDR1 and CDR2: DFQATT, SNEGSKA (reference sequence). This chain's CDR3 is CSAIGTGYSNQPQHF. The CDR3 nucleotides are TGCAGTGCTATAGGGACAGGCTATAGCAATCAGCCCCAGCATTTT.

V usage is TRBV12-5 and J usage is TRBJ1-1; no definite D call. Germline V CDR1 and CDR2: LGHNT, FRNRAP. CDR3 length: 12 amino acids. Trimming pared 2 bases from V and 4 bases from J, leaving 5 bases between. CDR3 loop: CASGLSRTEAFF. The CDR3 DNA sequence: TGTGCTAGTGGTTTGTCCCGCACTGAAGCTTTCTTT.

The V call is TRBV7-2, the J call TRBJ2-1; D might be TRBD1 (6 bases). This CDR3 has 16 residues. In germline, CDR1 is SGHTA, CDR2 FQGNSA. V lost 0 bases to trimming and J lost 6 bases, with 15 bases between them. This CDR3 is CASSLAGALGINEQFF. CDR3 in DNA: TGTGCCAGCAGCTTAGCGGGGGCCTTGGGGATCAATGAGCAGTTCTTC.

The chain carries TRBV6-5 and TRBJ1-6; D is undetermined. Germline V CDR1 and CDR2: MNHEY, SVGAGI. Between the trimmed V and J ends, which lost 6 bases and 4 bases, there was a span of 10 bases. This CDR3 comprises 14 residues. DNA for the CDR3: TGTGCCAGCAGCTGGGCAGGATATAATTCACCCCTCCACTTT. Translated: CASSWAGYNSPLHF.

This sequence joins TRBV2 and TRBJ2-5; possible D gene TRBD2, 6 bases. Trimming shortened V by 3 bases and J by 4 bases, and 18 bases separated the two germline ends. Germline assignment: CDR1 SNHLY and CDR2 FYNNEI. CDR3 length equals 16 residues. CDR3 protein: CASSEPRGEGGETQYF. CDR3 nucleotide sequence: TGTGCCAGCAGTGAGCCGAGGGGCGAGGGAGGAGAGACCCAGTACTTC.

The gene calls are TRBV2 and TRBJ1-1, with D uncertain. Germline-derived CDR1 and CDR2 are SNHLY and FYNNEI. The V end was cut by 4 bases, the J end by 10 bases, with 16 bases between. This CDR3 region has 13 residues. The DNA of the CDR3 is TGTGCCAGCAGTGGCCCCTTAATCGGCTCAGCTTTCTTT. Amino acid sequence: CASSGPLIGSAFF.

The chain couples TRBV20-1 to TRBJ2-5; unclear D gene. CDR3 size: 11 residues. Trimming left V 2 bases short and J 7 bases short, with 8 bases between. The germline CDR1 and CDR2 sequences are DFQATT and SNEGSKA (reference sequence). CDR3 region: CSARPWGTQYF. CDR3 DNA: TGCAGTGCTAGACCCTGGGGGACCCAGTACTTC.

This chain joins TRBV2 and TRBJ1-1; a weak D match, TRBD1 (6 bases). Germline V gene sequence: CDR1 SNHLY, CDR2 FYNNEI. V gave up 6 bases and J gave up 5 bases, with 19 bases separating them. This CDR3 is 15 amino acids long. The CDR3 loop reads CASRGRAGARTEAFF. DNA of the CDR3: TGTGCCAGCAGGGGGAGGGCAGGGGCGCGGACTGAAGCTTTCTTT.

The V call is TRBV5-1, the J call TRBJ2-7; no clear D. Germline CDR1 is SGHRS and CDR2 is YFSETQ. The CDR3 spans 14 residues. The V and J ends lost 0 bases and 3 bases respectively, with 10 bases between them. This CDR3 reads CASSLEPDLYEQYF. The CDR3 region has the DNA TGCGCCAGCAGCTTGGAACCGGACCTCTACGAGCAGTACTTC.

The chain couples TRBV7-2 to TRBJ1-1; tentatively, D is TRBD1 (5 bases). The CDR3 is 12 residues long. Germline assignment: CDR1 SGHTA and CDR2 FQGNSA. V lost 4 bases and J lost 10, with 13 bases in between. CDR3 sequence: CASSSNRDLAFF. Written as DNA, the CDR3 is TGTGCCAGCAGCTCTAACCGGGACTTAGCTTTCTTT.

The chain carries TRBV12-3 or TRBV12-4 and TRBJ2-3; D remains ambiguous. The germline V and J ends were trimmed by 6 bases and 4 bases, with 17 bases remaining between them. The CDR3 contains 15 residues. The CDR3 here is CASSPVRSKADTQYF. The CDR3 coding sequence is TGTGCCAGCAGCCCTGTCCGTTCCAAGGCAGATACGCAGTATTTT.

The chain carries TRBV3-1 and TRBJ2-5; 9 bases agree with TRBD2. The CDR3 totals 17 residues. Germline V CDR1 and CDR2: LGHDT, YNNKEL (reference sequence). Trimming took 0 bases from V and 7 from J; bases not matched to a gene: 12. CDR3 sequence reads: CASSQDVGGGGARTQYF. The CDR3, as DNA: TGTGCCAGCAGCCAAGATGTCGGTGGCGGGGGGGCCCGGACCCAGTACTTC.

In the case of this clonotype: Sequence at one end of the junction differs from germline and may be a read error. The rearrangement joins TRBV25-1 to TRBJ2-5; 7 bases are a match to TRBD1. This CDR3 is built from 13 residues. Germline assignment: CDR1 MGHDK and CDR2 SYGVNS. The CDR3 DNA is TGTACCAGCCAATACAGGGGATTGGAGACCCAGTACTTC. Translation: CTSQYRGLETQYF. Supplemented by reference TRBV25-1 and TRBJ2-5, the full variable domain reads EADIYQTPRYLVIGTGKKITLECSQTMGHDKMYWYQQDPGMELHLIHYSYGVNSTEKGDLSSESTVSRIRTEHFPLTLESARPSHTSQYLCTSQYRGLETQYFGPGTRLLVL.